This TCR beta chain was sequenced for a study of blood T cell repertoires in COVID-19. Across the whole study: Donors in the United States, Italy and Spain gave samples during acute or convalescent COVID-19.

Participants were aged about 18 to 95 years, lived in around 22 US areas, and enrolled virtually. Categorization into cohorts depended on clinical history that participants reported. The recovered donors of Cohort 3 showed two negative PCRs, clearance, or symptom resolution. The CDR3 loop spans 14 amino acids. The V gene lost 3 bases and the J gene lost 7 bases, with 12 bases spanning the gap. Germline-derived CDR1 and CDR2 are MNHEY and SMNVEV (reference sequence). Using immunoSEQ multiplex PCR, the repertoire was profiled, and TCRdb retains in-frame clones only, with some absent. The sample consists of some 340,000 clones, around four fifths of them appearing once.

This clonotype was sampled from a woman aged 45-59 years who had recovered from COVID-19. This chain links TRBV27 with TRBJ2-2; maybe TRBD2 (5 bases). Sequenced: PBMCs or T cells enriched from blood (not recorded which). Here the CDR3 reads CASSLSRRHGELFF. Written as DNA, the CDR3 is TGTGCCAGCAGTTTGTCACGGAGGCACGGGGAGCTGTTTTTT.